The 28 T cell receptor beta chains presented below share a single source sample, sequenced in a study of blood T cell repertoires in COVID-19. Profiled with immunoSEQ multiplex PCR; TCRdb holds only in-frame clones, not every one. Of some 260,000 clones in the sample, about 86% were seen once. The sample taken for sequencing was peripheral blood. The origin of the receptors is a man of 80 years or more with acute or convalescent COVID-19.

The V gene is TRBV4-1, the J gene TRBJ1-4; D ambiguous. The V and J ends lost 0 bases and 1 base respectively, with 12 bases between them. The CDR3 runs to 17 residues. CDR1 and CDR2 from the germline V gene are MGHRA and YSYEKL. DNA of the CDR3: TGCGCCAGCAGCCAAGATCTTACGACGGGAACTAATGAAAAACTGTTTTTT. This translates into CASSQDLTTGTNEKLFF.

As DNA, the CDR3 is TGTGCCAGCAGCTTAATCAGGACAGGGAAAGCTTTCTTT. It specifies CASSLIRTGKAFF. The chain uses TRBV7-8 and TRBJ1-1, with TRBD1 matching 8 bases. V lost 2 bases to trimming and J lost 9 bases; unmatched junction nucleotides: 5. CDR1 and CDR2 (germline): SGHVS, FQNEAQ. This CDR3 comprises 13 residues.

This clone has just a few counts. The V call is TRBV6-5, the J call TRBJ1-2; TRBD1 matches at 8 bases. The CDR3 runs to 14 residues. CDR1 and CDR2 from the germline V gene are MNHEY and SVGAGI. V gave up 6 bases and J gave up 2 bases; unmatched junction bases: 5. The CDR3 nucleotides read TGTGCCAGCAGCCGGACAGGGTTGAACTATGGCTACACCTTC. Translating it yields CASSRTGLNYGYTF.

The chain recombines TRBV28 with TRBJ1-5; D is ambiguous. CDR3 length: 17 residues. CDR1 and CDR2 (germline): MDHEN, SYDVKM. V was pared by 5 bases and J by 0 bases, with 17 bases between. The CDR3 is CASSTGGVAYSNQPQHF. CDR3 coding DNA: TGTGCCAGCAGTACCGGAGGTGTAGCGTATAGCAATCAGCCCCAGCATTTT.

The chain recombines TRBV12-5 with TRBJ1-6; 10 bases align to TRBD1. The CDR3 spans 16 residues. Germline V gene data show CDR1 as LGHNT and CDR2 as FRNRAP. Germline trimming cut 5 bases from V and 2 bases from J; bases unmatched to any gene: 3. The CDR3 DNA reads as TGTGCTAGTGGTACCGGGACAGGGGCCTATAATTCACCCCTCCACTTT. Protein sequence: CASGTGTGAYNSPLHF. Based on the CDR3 plus reference TRBV12-5 and TRBJ1-6, the full variable domain is DARVTQTPRHKVTEMGQEVTMRCQPILGHNTVFWYRQTMMQGLELLAYFRNRAPLDDSGMPKDRFSAEMPDATLATLKIQPSEPRDSAVYFCASGTGTGAYNSPLHFGNGTRLTVT.

V is TRBV24-1 and J is TRBJ1-5, with 10 bases matching TRBD1. The germline V gene encodes CDR1 KGHDR and CDR2 SFDVKD. The V gene end was trimmed by 2 bases and the J gene end by 0 bases; junction bases not matched to a gene: 3. The CDR3 sequence is 17 residues long. CDR3: CATSDSRDRGSNQPQHF. The CDR3, as DNA: TGTGCCACCAGTGATTCCCGGGACAGGGGTAGCAATCAGCCCCAGCATTTT.

The chain is built from TRBV2 and TRBJ2-3; 14 nucleotides line up with TRBD2. V shed 5 bases and J 3 bases; nucleotides not matched to a gene: 4. This CDR3 is built from 16 residues. Germline loops: CDR1 SNHLY, CDR2 FYNNEI. CDR3 DNA: TGTGCCAGCAGTTTCCGGACTAGCGGGGGGACAGATACGCAGTATTTT. It yields the protein CASSFRTSGGTDTQYF. Drawing the rest from reference TRBV2 and TRBJ2-3, the complete variable domain is EPEVTQTPSHQVTQMGQEVILRCVPISNHLYFYWYRQILGQKVEFLVSFYNNEISEKSEIFDDQFSVERPDGSNFTLKIRSTKLEDSAMYFCASSFRTSGGTDTQYFGPGTRLTVL.

V gene TRBV6-2 or TRBV6-3 combines with J gene TRBJ1-5, with 7 bases aligning to TRBD1. The CDR3 sequence is 18 residues long. The V segment lost 0 bases and the J segment 5 bases; nucleotides outside the gene matches: 13. In germline, CDR1 is MNHEY, CDR2 SVGEGT. CDR3 DNA sequence: TGTGCCAGCAGTTACTCGACGACACACAGGGGTCTACATCAGCCCCAGCATTTT. Translation: CASSYSTTHRGLHQPQHF.

The J gene is TRBJ2-6, the V gene TRBV5-1; no reliable D call. The CDR3 has 14 amino acids. Trimming removed 3 bases from V and 0 bases from J, with 4 bases in between. The germline V gene encodes CDR1 SGHRS and CDR2 YFSETQ. CDR3 coding DNA: TGCGCCAGCAGCTCTAGCTCTGGGGCCAACGTCCTGACTTTC. Translation: CASSSSSGANVLTF.

This clone was recorded only once. This sequence joins TRBV7-8 and TRBJ1-2; D unclear. Trimming took off 5 bases at V and 4 bases at J, with 8 bases between the two ends. The CDR3 extends over 12 amino acids. CDR1 is SGHVS and CDR2 is FQNEAQ in the germline V gene. The CDR3 DNA sequence: TGTGCCAGCAGCCTCCTAATCTATGGCTACACCTTC. It codes for CASSLLIYGYTF.

This clone was detected only once. V usage is TRBV2 and J usage is TRBJ2-3; 10 nucleotides align to TRBD2. V shed 5 bases and J 5 bases; nucleotides not matched to a gene: 16. Germline assignment: CDR1 SNHLY and CDR2 FYNNEI. The CDR3 has 18 amino acids. The CDR3 region is CASSRHPTSGVTKDTQYF. Here the CDR3 DNA reads TGTGCCAGCAGTCGCCATCCAACTAGCGGGGTAACCAAAGATACGCAGTATTTT. Looking up the rest from reference TRBV2 and TRBJ2-3 gives the full variable domain: EPEVTQTPSHQVTQMGQEVILRCVPISNHLYFYWYRQILGQKVEFLVSFYNNEISEKSEIFDDQFSVERPDGSNFTLKIRSTKLEDSAMYFCASSRHPTSGVTKDTQYFGPGTRLTVL.

V is TRBV7-9 and J is TRBJ1-6; tentative D call: TRBD1 (5 bases). Germline-derived CDR1 and CDR2 are SEHNR and FQNEAQ (reference sequence). CDR3 length: 15 amino acids. Deletions cut 7 bases from V and 8 bases from J, with 18 bases between. The CDR3 DNA sequence: TGTGCCAGCACGGGGGGAGCGGGCGGGTATTCACCCCTCCACTTT. Translation gives CASTGGAGGYSPLHF. The full variable domain, in which reference TRBV7-9 and TRBJ1-6 provide the parts outside the CDR3, is DTGVSQNPRHKITKRGQNVTFRCDPISEHNRLYWYRQTLGQGPEFLTYFQNEAQLEKSRLLSDRFSAERPKGSFSTLEIQRTEQGDSAMYLCASTGGAGGYSPLHFGNGTRLTVT.

The rearrangement joins TRBV6-5 to TRBJ1-5, with 11 bases matching TRBD1. Losses at the gene ends were 5 bases for V and 4 bases for J; bases not matched to a gene: 4. CDR1 and CDR2 (germline): MNHEY, SVGAGI. The CDR3 runs to 15 residues. The CDR3 DNA is TGTGCCAGCAGTCCCGGGACAGGGGGGAATCAGCCCCAGCATTTT. It encodes CASSPGTGGNQPQHF.

The rearrangement uses TRBV5-4 and TRBJ1-4, with 8 bases that match TRBD1. Looked up from germline, CDR1 is SGHNT and CDR2 is YYREEE (reference sequence). The ends lost 5 bases at V and 6 bases at J; junction bases unmatched: 3. This CDR3 contains 13 residues. CDR3 amino acids: CASRGQVDEKLFF. The CDR3 DNA follows: TGTGCCAGCAGGGGACAGGTAGATGAAAAACTGTTTTTT.

The chain joins TRBV15 to TRBJ2-5, with D tentatively TRBD1 (6 bases). Between the trimmed V and J ends, which lost 10 bases and 5 bases, there was a span of 20 bases. The CDR3 loop spans 14 amino acids. Germline CDR1 reads LNHNV; CDR2 reads YYDKDF (reference sequence). The CDR3 bases are TGTGCCATAAACAGGGCCCCGGAGCTGGAGACCCAGTACTTC. Residues: CAINRAPELETQYF.

The rearrangement joins TRBV3-1 (or the pseudogene TRBV3-2) to TRBJ1-2, with D possibly matching TRBD1 (5 bases). There are 14 residues in the CDR3. Trimming removed 0 bases at V and 7 bases at J, with 12 bases between. In germline, CDR1 is LGHDT, CDR2 YNNKEL (reference sequence). Here the CDR3 DNA reads TGTGCCAGCAGCCAAGAATGGCAGGGAGGTGGCTACACCTTC. As protein: CASSQEWQGGGYTF.

This sequence joins TRBV5-1 and TRBJ2-1, with 8 bases identical to TRBD2. Germline V CDR1 and CDR2: SGHRS, YFSETQ. V gave up 2 bases and J gave up 5 bases; unmatched junction bases: 15. There are 18 residues in the CDR3. DNA for the CDR3: TGCGCCAGCAGCTTTGGACCATCGCTCGGGAGGGGGGACAATGAGCAGTTCTTC. It specifies CASSFGPSLGRGDNEQFF.

The genes are TRBV23-1 and TRBJ2-7; D gene unclear. TRBV23-1 is an ORF; its function is uncertain. The CDR3 contains 13 residues. The V gene lost 10 bases and the J gene lost 4 bases, with 17 bases spanning the gap. The CDR3 sequence is CATWRGFRYEQYF. In DNA form, the CDR3 reads TGCGCCACCTGGAGAGGCTTTCGGTACGAGCAGTACTTC.

This chain connects TRBV27 to TRBJ2-5; 7 positions agree with TRBD1. Unmatched junction bases numbered 7, after V lost 4 bases and J lost 5 bases. The germline V gene encodes CDR1 MNHEY and CDR2 SMNVEV (reference sequence). The CDR3 contains 14 residues. DNA for the CDR3: TGTGCCAGCAGTTCAACACAGGGGCGGGAGACCCAGTACTTC. Encoded protein: CASSSTQGRETQYF.

The chain links TRBV7-9 to TRBJ2-7, with 13 bases matching TRBD2. J was trimmed by 5 bases and V by 5 bases; bases with no gene match: 6. CDR3 length: 15 residues. Germline CDR1 SEHNR, CDR2 FQNEAQ (reference sequence). CDR3 loop: CASSPEGLAGNEQYF. The CDR3 coding sequence is TGTGCCAGCAGCCCCGAGGGACTAGCGGGAAACGAGCAGTACTTC.

The V and J genes are TRBV14 and TRBJ2-3; the match to TRBD2 covers 13 bases. CDR3 length: 19 residues. Germline CDR1 reads SGHDN; CDR2 reads FVKESK. The junction had 14 bases not matched to a gene; V was cut back by 4 bases and J by 4 bases. DNA of the CDR3: TGTGCCAGCAGCCGATTTCGACTAGCGGGGGGCCTAGCAGCAGATACGCAGTATTTT. It yields the protein CASSRFRLAGGLAADTQYF.

This clone was observed a few times. The chain combines TRBV4-1 with TRBJ2-1, with 9 positions matching TRBD1. Germline V CDR1 and CDR2: MGHRA, YSYEKL. The CDR3 spans 15 residues. V lost 4 bases and J lost 5; bases outside the gene matches: 6. In DNA form, the CDR3 reads TGCGCCAGCAGCCGGTCCGGGACAGGGCACAATGAGCAGTTCTTC. Protein: CASSRSGTGHNEQFF.

V usage is TRBV19 and J usage is TRBJ2-1, with 10 bases matching TRBD1. The V gene end was trimmed by 7 bases and the J gene end by 2 bases; junction bases not matched to a gene: 11. The germline V gene encodes CDR1 LNHDA and CDR2 SQIVND (reference sequence). This CDR3 is 17 amino acids long. The CDR3 sequence is CASTTTGGGGPYNEQFF. CDR3 in DNA: TGTGCCAGTACCACGACAGGGGGCGGGGGTCCCTACAATGAGCAGTTCTTC.

The gene calls are TRBV24-1 and TRBJ1-2; no firm D call. CDR3 length equals 13 residues. Trimming removed 1 base at V and 5 bases at J, with 7 bases between. Germline V gives CDR1 KGHDR, CDR2 SFDVKD. The CDR3 reads CATSDFYGYGYTF. CDR3 DNA sequence: TGTGCCACCAGTGATTTCTACGGGTATGGCTACACCTTC.

This clone was counted only a few times. The chain links TRBV18 to TRBJ1-6; D is undetermined. V was pared by 3 bases and J by 6 bases, with 9 bases between. CDR3 length: 14 residues. CDR1 is KGHSH, CDR2 LQKENI, per germline. CDR3 protein: CASSPETSNSPLHF. CDR3 in DNA: TGTGCCAGCTCACCCGAAACATCTAATTCACCCCTCCACTTT. Together with reference TRBV18 and TRBJ1-6, the CDR3 gives the full variable domain: NAGVMQNPRHLVRRRGQEARLRCSPMKGHSHVYWYRQLPEEGLKFMVYLQKENIIDESGMPKERFSAEFPKEGPSILRIQQVVRGDSAAYFCASSPETSNSPLHFGNGTRLTVT.

This chain uses TRBV5-1 with TRBJ2-7; 7 bases are a match to TRBD1. V lost 1 base, J lost 4 bases, and 8 bases stayed unmatched. Germline CDR1 is SGHRS and CDR2 is YFSETQ. The CDR3 covers 15 residues. CDR3 region: CASSLWTGLGYEQYF. In DNA, the CDR3 is TGCGCCAGCAGCTTGTGGACAGGCCTAGGGTACGAGCAGTACTTC.

The chain links TRBV5-1 to TRBJ2-3; perhaps TRBD2 as D (5 bases). Germline V gives CDR1 SGHRS, CDR2 YFSETQ. The CDR3 covers 15 residues. The V end was cut by 0 bases, the J end by 0 bases, with 8 bases between. CDR3 nucleotides: TGCGCCAGCAGCTTGGTTCGGGGAAGCACAGATACGCAGTATTTT. Translating it yields CASSLVRGSTDTQYF. The complete variable domain, with remaining parts taken from reference TRBV5-1 and TRBJ2-3, reads KAGVTQTPRYLIKTRGQQVTLSCSPISGHRSVSWYQQTPGQGLQFLFEYFSETQRNKGNFPGRFSGRQFSNSRSEMNVSTLELGDSALYLCASSLVRGSTDTQYFGPGTRLTVL.

This chain uses TRBV2 with TRBJ2-7, with 10 bases that match TRBD2. The J segment lost 4 bases and the V segment lost 4 bases, leaving 7 bases of the junction unmatched. Germline lookup yields CDR1 SNHLY and CDR2 FYNNEI. The CDR3 length is 15 residues. This CDR3 is CASSGTGTSVYEQYF. The CDR3 DNA reads TGTGCCAGCAGTGGGACAGGGACTAGCGTATACGAGCAGTACTTC.